This TCR beta chain was found in a study of T cells after yellow fever vaccination. The CDR3 has 14 amino acids. Looked up from germline, CDR1 is SGHTA and CDR2 is FQGTGA. J gave up 6 bases and V 5 bases, and 8 bases lay outside the gene matches. TCRdb processed the 5' RACE reads anew with MiXCR; each CDR3 protein has one entry. The profile shows 150,000 to 200,000 distinct CDR3 sequences, roughly 8.8% of them singletons. This clonotype occurred once. The antigen remains unidentified. Findings and caveats of the study: The booster response re-showed most primary clones: 96% CD4, 88% CD8.

The clonotype originates from a man between 18 and 35 years old who received the YFV17D yellow fever vaccine. The rearrangement links TRBV7-3 to TRBJ2-3, with 7 bases identical to TRBD2. Here the sequenced sample was CD8+ T cells sorted from PBMCs, taken 45 days after the yellow fever booster vaccination. The CDR3 DNA reads TGTGCCAGCAGCAGAGGAGGGACTAACGATACGCAGTATTTT. It encodes CASSRGGTNDTQYF.